This entry lists 18 T cell receptor beta chains sequenced from one sample in a study of cytomegalovirus exposure and HLA in healthy donors. 13 Jbeta primers and 60 Vbeta primers were used for the PCR. Clones were sequenced by immunoSEQ multiplex PCR, and TCRdb holds only the in-frame ones, with some missing. The sample records 100,000 to 150,000 clones, 70% to 85% being singletons. The sequenced sample was PBMCs. Receptor source: a young man in good health and CMV-seronegative.

J is TRBJ1-3 and V is TRBV7-2; 8 bases line up with TRBD1. CDR1 and CDR2 (germline): SGHTA, FQGNSA. V trimming: 4 bases; J trimming: 0 bases; junction bases outside the gene matches: 11. The CDR3 is 18 residues long. The DNA for the CDR3 is TGTGCCAGCAGCTCCTCGACAGGGGCTTTTATCTCTGGAAACACCATATATTTT. As protein: CASSSSTGAFISGNTIYF. The full variable domain, its missing parts supplied by reference TRBV7-2 and TRBJ1-3, is GAGVSQSPSNKVTEKGKDVELRCDPISGHTALYWYRQSLGQGLEFLIYFQGNSAPDKSGLPSDRFSAERTGGSVSTLTIQRTQQEDSAVYLCASSSSTGAFISGNTIYFGEGSWLTVV.

In its sample, this clone was seen once. The rearrangement joins TRBV5-8 to TRBJ1-5, with TRBD1 as a possible D gene (6 bases). V lost 4 bases and J lost 1, with 12 bases in between. Germline values: CDR1 SGHTS, CDR2 YDEGEE. The CDR3 extends over 15 amino acids. CDR3 DNA: TGTGCCAGCAGCCGGTTTGGACAGAGCAATCAGCCCCAGCATTTT. Its protein is CASSRFGQSNQPQHF.

The rearrangement links TRBV7-9 to TRBJ1-1, with a tentative D call TRBD1 (5 bases). V was cut by 0 bases and J by 8 bases, with 16 bases left in between. The CDR3 totals 15 residues. The V gene's germline CDR1 is SEHNR and CDR2 FQNEAQ (reference sequence). In DNA form, the CDR3 reads TGTGCCAGCAGCTTAGCGGGGGGGTCGCTTCCCGAAGCTTTCTTT. Protein product: CASSLAGGSLPEAFF.

V gene TRBV7-9 combines with J gene TRBJ1-2, with D unresolved. The CDR3 extends over 11 amino acids. V lost 4 bases and J lost 9, with 9 bases in between. Germline V CDR1 and CDR2: SEHNR, FQNEAQ (reference sequence). CDR3 coding DNA: TGTGCCAGCAGCTCCGCGGATCGCTACACCTTC. It translates to CASSSADRYTF.

The CDR3 region has the DNA TGTGCCAGCAGTTACGAGGGTTGTGGCTACACCTTC. It codes for CASSYEGCGYTF. The genes are TRBV6-5 and TRBJ1-2; D gene unclear. Germline loops: CDR1 MNHEY, CDR2 SVGAGI. V was trimmed by 2 bases and J by 7 bases, leaving 8 bases between them. This CDR3 is built from 12 residues.

This rearrangement joins TRBV10-3 to TRBJ2-7, with D perhaps TRBD1 (5 bases). This CDR3 is 14 amino acids long. V shed 3 bases and J shed 0 bases, with 9 bases lying between them. Germline CDR1 reads ENHRY; CDR2 reads SYGVKD. CDR3 nucleotide sequence: TGTGCCATCAGTGATAGCAGGGACTCCTACGAGCAGTACTTC. Its protein product is CAISDSRDSYEQYF.

This chain connects TRBV28 to TRBJ1-2; perhaps TRBD1 as D (5 bases). Germline CDR1 is MDHEN and CDR2 is SYDVKM. V was shortened by 5 bases and J by 8 bases, with 15 bases between the two germline ends. The CDR3 spans 13 residues. CDR3 coding DNA: TGTGCCAGCAGTGTAACGCAGGGAAGGGGCTACACCTTC. Its protein is CASSVTQGRGYTF.

The chain combines TRBV29-1 with TRBJ1-1, with 10 bases fitting TRBD1. Germline trimming cut 0 bases from V and 12 bases from J; bases unmatched to any gene: 13. The CDR3 spans 15 residues. The V gene's germline CDR1 is SQVTM and CDR2 ANQGSEA. CDR3 nucleotide sequence: TGCAGCGTTGAAGACTTTCGACAGGGGGCTAGGAGAACTTTCTTT. It specifies CSVEDFRQGARRTFF.

The chain joins TRBV10-3 to TRBJ2-3, with a possible D match to TRBD2 (6 bases). The V gene's germline CDR1 is ENHRY and CDR2 SYGVKD. V lost 5 bases and J lost 0, with 15 bases in between. The CDR3 has 16 residues. The CDR3 DNA is TGTGCCATCAGTCAACTCGGGGGAGCTAGCACAGATACGCAGTATTTT. Residues: CAISQLGGASTDTQYF.

The genes are TRBV5-5 and TRBJ1-4; TRBD1 might be the D (5 bases). Looked up from germline, CDR1 is SGHKS and CDR2 is YYEKEE (reference sequence). V lost 0 bases and J 6 bases, leaving 9 bases between the germline ends. This CDR3 has 14 amino acids. CDR3 nucleotide sequence: TGTGCCAGCAGCTTGGCCGGGGGATATGAAAAACTGTTTTTT. Its translation is CASSLAGGYEKLFF.

This clone is a singleton in its sample. The chain is built from TRBV5-5 and TRBJ1-2, with TRBD1 matching over 8 bases. The CDR3 consists of 15 residues. Germline values: CDR1 SGHKS, CDR2 YYEKEE (reference sequence). The junction had 9 bases not matched to a gene; V was cut back by 4 bases and J by 4 bases. As DNA, the CDR3 is TGTGCCAGCAGCCAGGGGGCGAGTAAGACCTATGGCTACACCTTC. It yields the protein CASSQGASKTYGYTF. Full variable domain (remainder filled in from reference TRBV5-5 and TRBJ1-2): DAGVTQSPTHLIKTRGQQVTLRCSPISGHKSVSWYQQVLGQGPQFIFQYYEKEERGRGNFPDRFSARQFPNYSSELNVNALLLGDSALYLCASSQGASKTYGYTFGSGTRLTVV.

The chain recombines TRBV6-5 with TRBJ1-2, with TRBD1 as a possible D gene (6 bases). The germline V gene encodes CDR1 MNHEY and CDR2 SVGAGI. V shed 2 bases and J shed 7 bases, with 11 bases lying between them. This CDR3 has 13 amino acids. The CDR3 spells CASSYPGALGYTF. Here the CDR3 DNA reads TGTGCCAGCAGTTACCCAGGGGCGCTTGGCTACACCTTC.

The chain has TRBV2 and TRBJ1-5; D may be TRBD1 (6 bases). Germline V gives CDR1 SNHLY, CDR2 FYNNEI. V lost 6 bases to trimming and J lost 7 bases, with 16 bases between them. The CDR3 is 14 residues long. The chain's CDR3 is CASRKGGAAQPQHF. CDR3 coding DNA: TGTGCCAGCAGAAAAGGGGGGGCGGCCCAGCCCCAGCATTTT.

This chain's CDR3 is CASSHRAGRGGEQYF. The DNA of the CDR3 is TGCGCCAGCAGCCACCGAGCAGGCAGGGGTGGCGAGCAGTACTTC. The rearrangement links TRBV4-3 to TRBJ2-7; D possibly corresponds to TRBD1 (6 bases). Per germline, CDR1 LGHNA and CDR2 YSLEER. The length of the CDR3 is 15 residues. Trimming cost V 3 bases and J 6 bases, with 18 bases left between them.

V is TRBV5-1 and J is TRBJ2-5, with TRBD2 matching over 13 bases. The DNA end favors TRBJ2-7, so the J call may be wrong. The V gene's germline CDR1 is SGHRS and CDR2 YFSETQ. CDR3 size: 14 residues. CDR3: CASSLLAGGDEQYF. In nucleotides, the CDR3 is TGCGCCAGCAGCTTACTAGCGGGGGGGGACGAGCAGTACTTC.

This chain connects TRBV2 to TRBJ2-2; the match to TRBD1 covers 9 bases. J was trimmed by 7 bases and V by 6 bases; bases with no gene match: 9. The V gene's germline CDR1 is SNHLY and CDR2 FYNNEI. The CDR3 loop spans 15 amino acids. CDR3 nucleotide sequence: TGTGCCAGCAGCCTACAGGGGGCGGAGGGCGGGGAGCTGTTTTTT. As protein: CASSLQGAEGGELFF.

This chain joins TRBV6-5 and TRBJ2-7; 8 nucleotides agree with TRBD2. This CDR3 contains 12 residues. V was pared by 5 bases and J by 4 bases, with 1 base of the junction left unmatched. Germline V lookup: CDR1 MNHEY, CDR2 SVGAGI. The CDR3 loop reads CASSRGGYEQYF. In DNA form, the CDR3 reads TGTGCCAGCAGTCGGGGGGGGTACGAGCAGTACTTC.

V usage is TRBV27 and J usage is TRBJ1-5; TRBD1 might be the D (6 bases). Deletions cut 1 base from V and 2 bases from J, with 9 bases between. Germline V gene data show CDR1 as MNHEY and CDR2 as SMNVEV (reference sequence). This CDR3 comprises 15 residues. CDR3 DNA sequence: TGTGCCAGCAGTTTATACAGGGTTGGCAATCAGCCCCAGCATTTT. Translating it yields CASSLYRVGNQPQHF.